Listed here are 10 T cell receptor beta chains from one sample, sequenced in a study of blood T cells in healthy people across ages. Primed by a sample-barcoded 5' primer and a J-beta primer mix, a second PCR proceeded for about 7 to 12 cycles. TCRdb reanalysed the 5' RACE reads using MiXCR and keeps one entry per CDR3 protein. The sample includes around 710,000 distinct CDR3 sequences, 43% of them seen just once. The sample was blood. The receptor set was obtained from a woman in her fifties or sixties in good health.

The J gene is TRBJ2-2, the V gene TRBV7-3; D gene unclear. The germline V gene encodes CDR1 SGHTA and CDR2 FQGTGA. This CDR3 comprises 16 residues. The ends were cut back, 1 base at V and 2 bases at J, with 11 bases in the middle. The CDR3 spells CASSLMSQVNTGELFF. CDR3 nucleotide sequence: TGTGCCAGCAGCTTAATGAGTCAGGTCAACACCGGGGAGCTGTTTTTT.

This clonotype came up a few times. The CDR3, as DNA: TGCAGTGCTAGACCCTTCTTAGCGGTACGCTCCTACGAGCAGTACTTC. As protein: CSARPFLAVRSYEQYF. The rearrangement joins TRBV20-1 to TRBJ2-7; tentatively, D is TRBD2 (6 bases). Looked up from germline, CDR1 is DFQATT and CDR2 is SNEGSKA (reference sequence). The CDR3 sequence is 16 residues long. The V end was cut by 2 bases, the J end by 0 bases, with 17 bases between.

This clonotype came up a few times. The chain carries TRBV10-2 and TRBJ2-3; 15 positions match TRBD2. The CDR3 is 18 residues long. V lost 5 bases to trimming and J lost 4 bases; unmatched junction nucleotides: 10. From germline, CDR1 is WSHSY and CDR2 SAAADI. CDR3 sequence: CASSPGTSGGLAPDTQYF. The CDR3 DNA reads as TGCGCCAGCAGTCCCGGGACTAGCGGGGGGTTGGCCCCAGATACGCAGTATTTT.

This clonotype was observed a few times. The chain has TRBV20-1 and TRBJ1-2; 10 nucleotides agree with TRBD1. V trimming: 6 bases; J trimming: 5 bases; junction bases outside the gene matches: 9. This CDR3 is 14 amino acids long. The germline V gene has CDR1 DFQATT and CDR2 SNEGSKA (reference sequence). The CDR3: CSAPATGGKYGYTF. The CDR3 bases are TGCAGTGCCCCAGCGACAGGGGGCAAGTATGGCTACACCTTC.

J is TRBJ2-5 and V is TRBV6-5, with D possibly being TRBD2 (5 bases). The CDR3 contains 13 residues. Germline CDR1 MNHEY, CDR2 SVGAGI. Trimming took 7 bases from V and 11 from J, leaving 20 bases between them. The CDR3 DNA reads as TGTGCCAGCAAGAGAGGGCTGGTTAATGAGCAGTACTTC. Its protein product is CASKRGLVNEQYF.

The V and J genes are TRBV7-6 and TRBJ2-3, with 13 bases aligning to TRBD2. V lost 4 bases and J lost 4; bases outside the gene matches: 8. This CDR3 has 17 residues. CDR1 is SGHVS and CDR2 is FNYEAQ in the germline V gene. CDR3 sequence: CASSSGLAGTGADTQYF. In DNA, the CDR3 is TGTGCCAGCAGCTCGGGACTAGCGGGAACCGGGGCAGATACGCAGTATTTT.

V and J are TRBV24-1 and TRBJ2-1; 14 bases align to TRBD2. The CDR3 length is 17 residues. With V trimmed by 2 bases and J by 6 bases, 5 bases remained unmatched. Germline loops: CDR1 KGHDR, CDR2 SFDVKD. The CDR3 sequence is CATSDSGLAGVPNEQFF. In DNA form, the CDR3 reads TGTGCCACCAGTGATTCGGGACTAGCGGGAGTCCCCAATGAGCAGTTCTTC.

V gene TRBV3-1 combines with J gene TRBJ2-7, with D tentatively TRBD1 or TRBD2 (6 bases each). Germline V gene lookup returns CDR1 LGHDT and CDR2 YNNKEL (reference sequence). V lost 3 bases and J lost 1, with 16 bases in between. The CDR3 is made up of 16 amino acids. CDR3 DNA: TGTGCCAGCAGCCAGTCCGGGGGCGGCGAATCCTACGAGCAGTACTTC. Protein: CASSQSGGGESYEQYF.

This clonotype showed up just a few times. Relative to the germline gene, one junction end is altered; a read error may explain this. The chain carries TRBV7-9 and TRBJ1-2, with D perhaps matching TRBD1 (5 bases). Germline CDR1 SEHNR, CDR2 FQNEAQ (reference sequence). The CDR3 extends over 13 amino acids. The CDR3 loop reads CASSVAGGNGYTF. CDR3 in DNA: TGTGCCAGCAGCGTAGCCGGGGGAAATGGCTACACCTTC.

V usage is TRBV4-2 and J usage is TRBJ1-2; a weak D match, TRBD1 (6 bases). Germline CDR1 and CDR2: LGHNA and YNFKEQ. Trimming removed 1 base from V and 8 bases from J, with 17 bases in between. The CDR3 loop spans 15 amino acids. The CDR3 here is CASSQGGGAKGGYTF. CDR3 bases: TGTGCCAGCAGCCAAGGGGGGGGCGCTAAGGGCGGCTACACCTTC.